A selection of T cell receptor beta chains follows, all from one sample in a study of T cells in Graves' hyperthyroidism and ophthalmopathy. TCRdb reprocessed the multiplex PCR reads via MiXCR and lists one record per CDR3 protein. The table has about 52,000 distinct CDR3 sequences, roughly 50% seen once. The sequenced sample was blood. Receptors were obtained from a woman in her forties or fifties with Graves' ophthalmopathy. Both conserved end residues are part of each CDR3. A D gene is named only where the DNA matches it firmly. Size is stated for part of the rows, as once, few or many counts, or as a class when the clone is expanded.

J: TRBJ2-7; V: TRBV20-1; size: many; D: TRBD2; CDR3: CSAGVAGLGNEQYF; DNA: TGCAGTGCGGGTGTAGCGGGTTTAGGCAACGAGCAGTACTTC
J: TRBJ2-5; V: TRBV19; size: NA; D: NA; CDR3: CASSGGGGLETQYF; DNA: TGTGCCAGTAGTGGGGGGGGGGGCCTCGAGACCCAGTACTTC
J: TRBJ2-7; V: TRBV7-2; size: once; D: TRBD2; CDR3: CASSPRLAASSYEQYF; DNA: TGTGCCAGCAGCCCAAGACTAGCGGCCAGCTCCTACGAGCAGTACTTC
J: TRBJ2-1; V: TRBV5-1; size: many; D: NA; CDR3: CASSLSGEQFF; DNA: TGCGCCAGCAGCTTGAGTGGAGAGCAGTTCTTC
J: TRBJ2-1; V: TRBV25-1; size: NA; D: NA; CDR3: CASSVGTHNEQFF; DNA: TGTGCCAGCAGTGTGGGGACCCACAATGAGCAGTTCTTC
J: TRBJ2-7; V: TRBV7-9; size: NA; D: NA; CDR3: CASSLGSGGDYEQYF; DNA: TGTGCCAGCAGCTTAGGGTCAGGAGGGGACTACGAGCAGTACTTC
J: TRBJ2-7; V: TRBV19; size: many; D: NA; CDR3: CASSIDRGSNYEQYF; DNA: TGTGCCAGTAGTATAGATCGGGGTAGCAACTACGAGCAGTACTTC
J: TRBJ2-1; V: TRBV11-1; size: few; D: TRBD2; CDR3: CASSLGLAAYNEQFF; DNA: TGTGCCAGCAGCTTAGGTCTAGCGGCCTACAATGAGCAGTTCTTC
J: TRBJ2-3; V: TRBV7-8; size: NA; D: TRBD2; CDR3: CASSLGLAEAPDTQYF; DNA: TGTGCCAGCAGCTTGGGACTAGCGGAAGCCCCAGATACGCAGTATTTT
J: TRBJ2-3; V: TRBV9; size: many; D: TRBD2; CDR3: CASSSPGQREVPSTDTQYF; DNA: TGTGCCAGCAGCTCCCCGGGACAGCGGGAGGTGCCAAGCACAGATACGCAGTATTTT
J: TRBJ2-1; V: TRBV10-3; size: NA; D: NA; CDR3: CAISESGGGNYNEQFF; DNA: TGTGCCATCAGTGAATCGGGTGGCGGGAATTACAATGAGCAGTTCTTC
J: TRBJ2-7; V: TRBV7-9; size: NA; D: NA; CDR3: CASSLRAGAGDEQCF; DNA: TGTGCCAGCAGCTTGAGGGCAGGCGCCGGCGACGAGCAGTGCTTC
J: TRBJ2-5; V: TRBV29-1; size: NA; D: TRBD2; CDR3: CSVAGGPRETQYF; DNA: TGCAGCGTTGCGGGAGGGCCGAGGGAGACCCAGTACTTC